Below, one T cell receptor beta chain is given with its context. This entry is derived from a study of blood T cell repertoires in COVID-19. Study as a whole: Samples taken during acute and convalescent COVID-19 were collected in the United States, Italy and Spain.

In the authors' methods: Reference gene primer amplification in the assay estimated nucleated cell counts. Data came from immunoSEQ multiplex PCR; TCRdb stores just in-frame clones and leaves some out. V and J calls and clone size are given by that table; D and trimming were obtained from the DNA. The repertoire has 110,000 or so clones, over 70% of them found once; the top ten carry around 1.5%. V lost 3 bases, J lost 2 bases, and 9 bases stayed unmatched. Germline CDR1 and CDR2: SGHDT and YYEEEE. There are 16 residues in the CDR3. Sequenced input: peripheral blood. The clonotype comes from a man aged 50-59 years with acute or convalescent COVID-19. The V call is TRBV5-6, the J call TRBJ2-7; 9 bases are shared with TRBD2. CDR3 sequence: CASSSLAGIGTYEQYV. The CDR3 region has the DNA TGTGCCAGCAGCTCCCTAGCGGGGATCGGGACCTACGAGCAGTACGTC.